A single sample is the source of the 10 T cell receptor beta chains below, sequenced in a study of T-cell memory formation after mild COVID-19. MiXCR, run by TCRdb on the 5' RACE reads, gives a single entry per CDR3 protein. The sample consists of around 140,000 distinct CDR3 sequences, less than 25% of them appearing once. The specimen was PBMCs or a T cell subset sorted from them (not recorded which). These receptors all come from an adult woman who had mild COVID-19 (a few samples of this study predate the infection). Cell type and time point are not known.

This clonotype came up a few times. V gene TRBV12-3 or TRBV12-4 combines with J gene TRBJ2-7; 8 nucleotides match TRBD2. The CDR3 sequence is 13 residues long. After removal of 6 bases from V and 5 bases from J, the junction contained 6 bases not matched to a gene. CDR3 bases: TGTGCCAGCAGCCCGGGGGGGGCCGACGAGCAGTACTTC. This gives the protein CASSPGGADEQYF.

The chain is built from TRBV4-2 and TRBJ2-7; TRBD1 matches at 9 bases. J was trimmed by 0 bases and V by 0 bases; bases with no gene match: 6. The germline V gene encodes CDR1 LGHNA and CDR2 YNFKEQ. The CDR3 runs to 17 residues. The CDR3 sequence: CASSQDAGQGISYEQYF. The CDR3 coding sequence is TGTGCCAGCAGCCAAGACGCCGGACAGGGGATCTCCTACGAGCAGTACTTC.

This clonotype was counted a few times. The rearrangement links TRBV7-9 to TRBJ2-3, with 8 bases identical to TRBD1. CDR1 is SEHNR and CDR2 is FQNEAQ in the germline V gene (reference sequence). The CDR3 has 17 amino acids. V was clipped by 5 bases and J by 6 bases; unmatched bases: 16. The CDR3 protein is CASSLPRGQTPLDTQYF. Here the CDR3 DNA reads TGTGCCAGCAGCCTACCCAGGGGGCAGACCCCTCTTGATACGCAGTATTTT.

The V call is TRBV10-3, the J call TRBJ1-1; no reliable D call. Trimming took off 5 bases at V and 0 bases at J, with 13 bases between the two ends. The germline V gene has CDR1 ENHRY and CDR2 SYGVKD. CDR3 length equals 15 residues. The CDR3 bases are TGTGCCATCAGTTCGGGAGACGGACTGAACACTGAAGCTTTCTTT. Translating gives CAISSGDGLNTEAFF.

V usage is TRBV27 and J usage is TRBJ1-5; D unclear. CDR1 MNHEY and CDR2 SMNVEV come from the germline V gene (reference sequence). V gave up 2 bases and J gave up 9 bases, with 11 bases separating them. The length of the CDR3 is 13 residues. The CDR3 loop reads CASSLEPWVPQHF. The CDR3 nucleotides are TGTGCCAGCAGTTTAGAGCCCTGGGTGCCCCAGCATTTT.

This clonotype was observed a handful of times. The rearrangement links TRBV6-5 to TRBJ2-5; 10 positions agree with TRBD2. CDR1 is MNHEY, CDR2 SVGAGI, per germline. The V gene end was trimmed by 6 bases and the J gene end by 2 bases; junction bases not matched to a gene: 6. The CDR3 extends over 15 amino acids. The CDR3 DNA reads as TGTGCCAGCAGCCGCGGACTAGCGGCTCAAGAGACCCAGTACTTC. This encodes CASSRGLAAQETQYF.

The gene calls are TRBV9 and TRBJ2-3, with D hard to call. The germline gives CDR1 SGDLS, CDR2 YYNGEE. Trimming cost V 0 bases and J 0 bases, with 11 bases left between them. This CDR3 has 16 residues. The CDR3 here is CASSVASTVSTDTQYF. For the CDR3, the DNA is TGTGCCAGCAGCGTAGCCTCTACAGTTAGCACAGATACGCAGTATTTT.

This clonotype showed up just a few times. The chain recombines TRBV4-1 with TRBJ1-1; D is perhaps TRBD1 (5 bases). Germline loops: CDR1 MGHRA, CDR2 YSYEKL. The CDR3 is 13 residues long. Trimming pared 1 base from V and 6 bases from J, leaving 9 bases between. CDR3 protein: CASSQVGGAEAFF. The CDR3 nucleotides read TGCGCCAGCAGCCAAGTCGGGGGGGCTGAAGCTTTCTTT.

This clonotype was counted between two and nine times. The J gene is TRBJ2-7, the V gene TRBV5-1; D may be TRBD1 (7 bases). Per the germline V gene, CDR1 is SGHRS and CDR2 is YFSETQ. The V gene lost 4 bases and the J gene lost 7 bases, with 18 bases spanning the gap. The CDR3 sequence is 14 residues long. The CDR3: CASSPGGNEGEQYF. CDR3 in DNA: TGCGCCAGCAGCCCAGGGGGGAACGAGGGGGAGCAGTACTTC.

This clonotype was counted between two and nine times. The V call is TRBV6-5, the J call TRBJ2-3, with 7 positions matching TRBD2. The CDR3 contains 14 residues. J lost 2 bases, V lost 10 bases, and 9 bases had no gene match. Germline V gives CDR1 MNHEY, CDR2 SVGAGI. The CDR3 coding sequence is TGTGCCATCGGGAGGCACTCATACACAGATACGCAGTATTTT. Its protein is CAIGRHSYTDTQYF.